Described below is a single TCR beta chain sequence and its context. This clone's antigen is unknown. Base qualities are not at hand, and no much larger clone is one base apart. The record originates from a study of T cells in Graves' hyperthyroidism and ophthalmopathy (dated 2019 in TCRdb). In the study overall: Peripheral blood samples were taken at initial diagnosis, before any treatment was given. To identify TCR V-J signatures that set the groups apart, the researchers used a discovery cohort of about a hundred patients, made up of 43 with Graves' ophthalmopathy and some 56 with stable Graves' hyperthyroidism. Whether ophthalmopathy could be predicted prospectively was tested in an independent validation cohort made up of 18 hyperthyroidism patients plus 17 patients who later progressed to ophthalmopathy. The approximately 90 discovery patients were randomly split 7:3 into training and test sets. The study also compared thyroid tissue and blood T-cell repertoires from several Graves' hyperthyroidism patients. After blood sampling, hyperthyroidism patients were treated with methimazole at a starting dose of 30 mg daily, and ophthalmopathy patients were treated with high-dose intravenous methylprednisolone. According to the paper, TCR Vbeta CDR3 sequencing was carried out on 135 peripheral blood samples, which came from under 50 ophthalmopathy, around 74 hyperthyroidism and roughly 17 progressor patients. General study outcomes and caveats: Sample size was not statistically predetermined, and blinding of investigators to group allocation was not performed. During validation, the model predicted progression to ophthalmopathy a median of about 6.3 months ahead of onset, with roughly 65% sensitivity and 72% to 80% specificity. In cross-validation, a model built on a 13 V-J signature told ophthalmopathy apart from stable hyperthyroidism with just under 90% sensitivity and about 81% specificity, and in testing the same model reached 80%/75%. Blood samples also contained most of the expanded thyroid clonotypes (frequency above 0.001), which suggests that blood repertoires may reflect thyroid immune responses.

TCR beta CDR3 regions were amplified from RNA transcripts. For the first round of RT-PCR on the TCR CDR3, the HTBI primer set was used together with the Qiagen OneStep RT-PCR kit. The libraries were constructed in a second round of multiplex PCR and then size-selected and purified. The libraries were sequenced on an Illumina HiSeq2000 using paired-end 100 bp reads. On the authors' methods: SOAPnuke was used to process the raw data, removing reads that contained adapters or uncalled bases, had a mean Phred below 15, or lacked an exact match to the constant primer or identifier. High-quality paired reads were merged with COPE v1.2.5, and unique nucleotide sequences were defined as clonotypes. MiTCR v1.1 was used to align the clonotypes against IMGT TRBV, TRBD and TRBJ reference segments. Only V-J combinations with frequency above 0.0001, covering 99% to 99.2% of repertoires, were analysed. The TCS score was defined as F50 (clonal expansion) divided by E x V (chaos), with BLOSUM62-based TCRdist calculated between CDR3 peptides within each V-J. Welch's t-statistics and random forest reduced fewer than 550 V-J features to about 12, which were used in a naive Bayes classifier (R e1071). Thyroid-blood repertoire similarity was quantified with the Morisita-Horn index. Using fastp at Q25 and MiXCR, TCRdb reprocessed the public reads and kept productive beta chains. Here each entry gathers all rows of one CDR3 protein and keeps the most common genes and DNA. The V and J calls here are based on TCRdb, not the publication. Here the sample has hundreds of thousands of distinct CDR3 sequences; 35% to 40% occur a single time. Of the sample, about 8.9% falls within the top ten clones.

After removal of 2 bases from V and 6 bases from J, the junction retains 2 bases not matched to a gene. The CDR3 runs 14 amino acids, cysteine and phenylalanine included. The DNA shown is the 42-base CDR3, in frame from base 1. The germline V gene (reference sequence) sets CDR1 to SEHNR and CDR2 to FQNEAQ. Graves' hyperthyroidism was defined as stable when no progression to ophthalmopathy occurred over 18 months of follow-up. Hyperthyroidism patients were aged 18 to 65 years and newly diagnosed, with disease duration of less than 2 months. Any patient with an uncontrolled infection, another autoimmune disease, pregnancy or lactation was excluded. Clinical symptoms, serum thyroxine and TRAb, thyroid ultrasound, and orbital computed tomography formed the basis for the diagnoses. Ficoll-Paque density gradient centrifugation was used to isolate PBMCs from 9.5 to 10 ml of fresh peripheral blood. Total RNA was extracted with Trizol reagent, and quality was checked on an Agilent 2100 Bioanalyzer.

The rearranged chain carries TRBV7-9 and TRBJ2-7, and 12 junction bases match TRBD2. This TCR was recovered from a man aged 18 to 35 with Graves' hyperthyroidism. The source material was blood. The base sequence is TGTGCCAGCAGCTTAAGGACTAGCGGGGCCGAGCAGTACTTC. Its product reads: CASSLRTSGAEQYF.